This T cell receptor beta chain was sequenced for a study of T cell responses to AZD1222 COVID-19 vaccine. Points from the study as a whole: With dominance at 160-218 and 743-854, vaccine-associated CD4 TCRs spanned spike. No day 14 peak samples; only post-peak repertoires were characterized.

Germline V CDR1 and CDR2: MDHEN, SYDVKM. The CDR3 covers 15 residues. V dropped 8 bases and J dropped 6; count of bases not matched to a gene: 11. Of note for this clone: What it binds is unknown.

The table came from immunoSEQ multiplex PCR; TCRdb's copy has only in-frame clones and leaves some out. The sample yields 75,000 to 95,000 clones, approximately 88% seen once. This clonotype was sampled from an adult who received the MenACWY meningococcal vaccine as a control. The chain couples TRBV28 to TRBJ1-3; 9 bases are a match to TRBD1. The material was peripheral blood, obtained 28 days after the second dose of the MenACWY control vaccine. The CDR3 coding sequence is TGTGCCAGCCTACAGGGGGCGGCTGAGGAAAACACCATATATTTT. Amino acids: CASLQGAAEENTIYF.